This T cell receptor (beta chain) was recovered during a study of identical twins. The CDR3 runs 13 residues. With 3 bases removed from V and 1 base from J, the gap between germline ends came to 7 bases. Germline V gene sequence: CDR1 DFQATT, CDR2 SNEGSKA (reference sequence). TCRdb ran MiXCR on the 5' RACE reads and lists one entry per CDR3 protein. The sample carries 1.5 million to 2 million distinct CDR3 sequences, roughly 35% recorded once. The gene calls are TRBV20-1 and TRBJ1-5, with D uncertain. This TCR was recovered from a newborn girl in good health. Source material: cord blood. The CDR3 spells CSASSPSNQPQHF. The CDR3 region has the DNA TGCAGTGCTAGTAGCCCGAGCAATCAGCCCCAGCATTTT.